The 9 T cell receptor beta chains presented below share a single source sample, sequenced in a study of T cell repertoires in cytomegalovirus infection. No antigen is known for these receptors. A single record per CDR3 protein comes from TCRdb applying MiXCR to the reads. The sample lists fewer than 850,000 distinct CDR3 sequences, about 29% occurring once. The sequenced sample was cultured CD8+ T cells from PBMCs, obtained from culture after CMV antigen stimulation. Receptor source: a human donor in good health (CMV status not recorded). Some clones in this sample may be carry-over from other donors' samples.

The chain combines TRBV6-2 or TRBV6-3 with TRBJ2-7; TRBD2 agrees at 8 bases. Germline V lookup: CDR1 MNHEY, CDR2 SVGEGT. The CDR3 covers 15 residues. J was trimmed by 2 bases and V by 6 bases; bases with no gene match: 9. Here the CDR3 DNA reads TGTGCCAGCAGCTTCCCGGGACTAGAGCCCTACGAGCAGTACTTC. It is translated as CASSFPGLEPYEQYF.

The chain employs TRBV19 and TRBJ2-2, with D possibly being TRBD1 (5 bases). Trimming left V 5 bases short and J 0 bases short, with 16 bases between. Germline V gene lookup returns CDR1 LNHDA and CDR2 SQIVND (reference sequence). This CDR3 comprises 17 residues. CDR3 in DNA: TGTGCCAGTAGTCCGTTCGGGCCCAGGGCGAACACCGGGGAGCTGTTTTTT. Residues: CASSPFGPRANTGELFF.

The chain recombines TRBV12-3 or TRBV12-4 with TRBJ1-6, with D perhaps TRBD1 (5 bases). The CDR3 is made up of 13 amino acids. V was cut by 5 bases and J by 13 bases, with 15 bases left in between. For the CDR3, the DNA is TGTGCCAGCAGTCCCGGGACCGCTGTGCCCCTCCACTTT. Translated, it gives CASSPGTAVPLHF.

A few counts support this clonotype. The junction differs from germline at one of its ends, possibly a read error. The chain links TRBV11-2 to TRBJ2-1; D call uncertain. Germline V lookup: CDR1 SGHAT, CDR2 FQNNGV. This CDR3 is built from 13 residues. In DNA form, the CDR3 reads TGTGCCAGCAGCTTAAAGGATAGGACGCGGAAGATCTTC. Amino acids: CASSLKDRTRKIF.

This clonotype has just a few counts. This sequence joins TRBV7-6 and TRBJ2-2, with 11 positions matching TRBD1. The V gene's germline CDR1 is SGHVS and CDR2 FNYEAQ. V shed 5 bases, J shed 3 bases, and the junction held 8 bases outside the gene matches. The CDR3 has 17 amino acids. The chain's CDR3 is CASSPLGQGGDTGELFF. CDR3 bases: TGTGCCAGCAGCCCCCTGGGACAGGGGGGGGACACCGGGGAGCTGTTTTTT.

This clonotype was recorded many times. The rearrangement joins TRBV7-6 to TRBJ2-2; 9 bases are a match to TRBD1. Germline CDR1 SGHVS, CDR2 FNYEAQ. There are 13 residues in the CDR3. The trim removed 11 bases at V and 4 bases at J, leaving 5 bases unmatched. DNA for the CDR3: TGTGCCCACGGGACAGGGCGCACCGGGGAGCTGTTTTTT. It encodes CAHGTGRTGELFF.

The rearrangement uses TRBV18 and TRBJ2-7; TRBD1 aligns across 9 bases. Per the germline V gene, CDR1 is KGHSH and CDR2 is LQKENI. V was pared by 2 bases and J by 5 bases, with 7 bases of the junction left unmatched. CDR3 size: 15 residues. The CDR3 DNA reads as TGTGCCAGCTCACCAGGGACAGGGCTTGTCCACGAGCAGTACTTC. Translated, it gives CASSPGTGLVHEQYF.

The V call is TRBV5-6, the J call TRBJ2-1; TRBD2 is a possible D gene (6 bases). The CDR3 runs 12 residues. CDR1 SGHDT and CDR2 YYEEEE come from the germline V gene. Trimming removed 1 base from V and 12 bases from J, with 11 bases in between. CDR3 in DNA: TGTGCCAGCAGCTTGAATCCGCGGGGGCAGTTCTTC. This encodes CASSLNPRGQFF.

The chain uses TRBV7-6 and TRBJ2-5; D assignment may be TRBD1 or TRBD2 (5 bases each). V lost 5 bases to trimming and J lost 4 bases, with 17 bases between them. This CDR3 has 15 amino acids. In germline, CDR1 is SGHVS, CDR2 FNYEAQ. CDR3: CASSARPGTRETQYF. The CDR3 coding sequence is TGTGCCAGCAGCGCTCGCCCGGGGACGAGAGAGACCCAGTACTTC.